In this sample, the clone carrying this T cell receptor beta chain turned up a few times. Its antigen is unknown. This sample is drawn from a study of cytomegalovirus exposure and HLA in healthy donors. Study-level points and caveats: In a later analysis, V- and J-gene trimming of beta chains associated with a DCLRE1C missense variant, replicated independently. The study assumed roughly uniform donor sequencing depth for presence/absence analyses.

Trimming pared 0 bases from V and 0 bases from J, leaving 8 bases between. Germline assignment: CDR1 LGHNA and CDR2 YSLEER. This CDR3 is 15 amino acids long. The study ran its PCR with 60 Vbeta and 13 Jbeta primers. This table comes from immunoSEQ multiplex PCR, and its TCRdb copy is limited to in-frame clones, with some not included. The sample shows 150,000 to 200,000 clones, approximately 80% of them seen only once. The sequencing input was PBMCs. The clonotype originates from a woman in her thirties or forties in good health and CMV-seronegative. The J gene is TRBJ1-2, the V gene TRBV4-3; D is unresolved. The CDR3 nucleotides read TGCGCCAGCAGCCAAGATAGCCGGACTAACTATGGCTACACCTTC. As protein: CASSQDSRTNYGYTF.